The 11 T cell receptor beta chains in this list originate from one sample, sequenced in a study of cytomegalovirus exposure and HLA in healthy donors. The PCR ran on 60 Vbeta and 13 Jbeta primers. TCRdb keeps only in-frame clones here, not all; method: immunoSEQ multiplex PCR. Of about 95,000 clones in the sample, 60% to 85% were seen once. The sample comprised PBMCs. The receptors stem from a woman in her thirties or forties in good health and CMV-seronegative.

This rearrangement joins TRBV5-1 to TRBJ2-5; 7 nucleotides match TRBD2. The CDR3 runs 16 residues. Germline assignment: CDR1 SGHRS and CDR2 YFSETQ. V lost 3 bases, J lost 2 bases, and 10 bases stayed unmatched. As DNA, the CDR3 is TGCGCCAGCAGCTGGACGGAAAAAGCGGGGCAAGAGACCCAGTACTTC. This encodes CASSWTEKAGQETQYF. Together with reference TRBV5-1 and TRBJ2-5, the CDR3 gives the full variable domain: KAGVTQTPRYLIKTRGQQVTLSCSPISGHRSVSWYQQTPGQGLQFLFEYFSETQRNKGNFPGRFSGRQFSNSRSEMNVSTLELGDSALYLCASSWTEKAGQETQYFGPGTRLLVL.

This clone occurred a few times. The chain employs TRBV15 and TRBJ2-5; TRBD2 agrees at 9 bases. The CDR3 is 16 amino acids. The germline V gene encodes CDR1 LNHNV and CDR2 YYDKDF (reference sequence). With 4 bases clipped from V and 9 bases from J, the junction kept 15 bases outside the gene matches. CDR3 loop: CATSMSTSGRMRAQYF. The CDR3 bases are TGTGCCACCAGCATGTCGACTAGCGGCCGGATGAGGGCCCAGTACTTC.

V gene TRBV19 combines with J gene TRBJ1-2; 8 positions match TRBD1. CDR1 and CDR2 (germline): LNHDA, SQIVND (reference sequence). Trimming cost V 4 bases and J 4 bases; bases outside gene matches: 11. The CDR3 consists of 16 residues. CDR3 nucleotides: TGTGCCAGTAGTAAAACTTCGACAGGGGTACGCTATGGCTACACCTTC. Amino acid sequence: CASSKTSTGVRYGYTF.

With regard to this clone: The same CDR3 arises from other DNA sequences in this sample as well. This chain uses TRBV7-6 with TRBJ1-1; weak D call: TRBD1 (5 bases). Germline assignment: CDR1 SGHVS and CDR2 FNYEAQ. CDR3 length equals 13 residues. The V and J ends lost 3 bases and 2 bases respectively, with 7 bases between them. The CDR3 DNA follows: TGTGCCAGCAGCTTGCAGGGTAACACTGAAGCTTTCTTT. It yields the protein CASSLQGNTEAFF.

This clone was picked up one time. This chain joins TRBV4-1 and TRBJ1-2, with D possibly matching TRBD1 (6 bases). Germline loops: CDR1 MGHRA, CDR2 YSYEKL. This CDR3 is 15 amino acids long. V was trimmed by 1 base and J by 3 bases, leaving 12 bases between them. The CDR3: CASSQVGGGDYGYTF. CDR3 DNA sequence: TGCGCCAGCAGCCAAGTGGGCGGGGGCGACTATGGCTACACCTTC.

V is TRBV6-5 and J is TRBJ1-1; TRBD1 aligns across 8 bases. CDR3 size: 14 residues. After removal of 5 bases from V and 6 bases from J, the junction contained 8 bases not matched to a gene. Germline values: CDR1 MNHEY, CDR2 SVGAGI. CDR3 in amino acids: CASSDRGGDAEAFF. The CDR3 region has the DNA TGTGCCAGCAGTGACAGGGGAGGGGACGCTGAAGCTTTCTTT.

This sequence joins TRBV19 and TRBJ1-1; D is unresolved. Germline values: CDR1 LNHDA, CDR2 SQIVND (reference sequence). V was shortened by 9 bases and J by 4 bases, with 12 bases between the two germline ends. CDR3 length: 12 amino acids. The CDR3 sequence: CASKPEGTEAFF. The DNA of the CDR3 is TGTGCCAGCAAGCCGGAGGGCACTGAAGCTTTCTTT.

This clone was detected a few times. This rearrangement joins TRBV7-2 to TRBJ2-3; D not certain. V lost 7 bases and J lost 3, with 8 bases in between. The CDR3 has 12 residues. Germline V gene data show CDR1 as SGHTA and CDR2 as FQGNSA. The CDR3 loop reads CASTRSTDTQYF. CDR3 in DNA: TGTGCCAGCACAAGGAGTACAGATACGCAGTATTTT.

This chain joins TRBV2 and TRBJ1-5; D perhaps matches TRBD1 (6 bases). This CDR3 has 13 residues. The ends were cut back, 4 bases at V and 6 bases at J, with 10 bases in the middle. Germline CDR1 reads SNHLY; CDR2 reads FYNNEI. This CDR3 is CASSAGVGQPQHF. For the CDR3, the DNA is TGTGCCAGCAGTGCAGGGGTAGGTCAGCCCCAGCATTTT.

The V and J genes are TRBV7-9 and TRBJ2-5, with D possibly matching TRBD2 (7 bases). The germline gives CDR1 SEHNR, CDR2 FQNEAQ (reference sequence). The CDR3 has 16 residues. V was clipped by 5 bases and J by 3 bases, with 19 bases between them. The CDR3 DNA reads TGTGCCAGCAGCGAACTAGGAAAGGGGGGGAAAGAGACCCAGTACTTC. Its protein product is CASSELGKGGKETQYF.

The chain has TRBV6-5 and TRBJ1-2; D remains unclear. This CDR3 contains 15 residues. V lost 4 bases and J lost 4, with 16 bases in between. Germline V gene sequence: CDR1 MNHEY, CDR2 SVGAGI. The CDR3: CASSSPGRLAYGYTF. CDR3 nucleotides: TGTGCCAGCAGTTCCCCAGGCCGATTGGCCTATGGCTACACCTTC.